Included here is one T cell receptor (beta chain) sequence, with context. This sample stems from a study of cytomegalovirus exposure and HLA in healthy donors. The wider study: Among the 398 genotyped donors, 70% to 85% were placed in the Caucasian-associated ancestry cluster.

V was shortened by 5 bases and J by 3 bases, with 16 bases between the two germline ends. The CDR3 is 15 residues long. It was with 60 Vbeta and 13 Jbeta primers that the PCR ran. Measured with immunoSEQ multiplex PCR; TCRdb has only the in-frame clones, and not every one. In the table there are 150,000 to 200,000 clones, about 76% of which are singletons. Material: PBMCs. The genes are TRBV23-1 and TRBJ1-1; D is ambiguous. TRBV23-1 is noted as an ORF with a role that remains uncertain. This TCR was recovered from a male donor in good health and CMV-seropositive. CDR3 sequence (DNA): TGCGCCAGCAGTAAAACCGAGAGGGAGGACACTGAAGCTTTCTTT. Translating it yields CASSKTEREDTEAFF.